These T cell receptor beta chains were read from a single sample in a study of somatic mutations in cytotoxic T cells in rheumatoid arthritis. Some clones are missing from TCRdb's copy, which holds only in-frame ones; the method was immunoSEQ multiplex PCR. The table lists about 18,000 clones, over 70% of them singletons, with roughly 10% in the top ten. Sequencing was done on a sample of CD8+ T cells sorted from blood. Receptors originate from an adult with rheumatoid arthritis. CDR3s include the opening cysteine and the closing phenylalanine or tryptophan. D genes are given only for firm matches. Clone size is not always given. Where it is, it says once, few, many or a class for expanded clones.

v_gene: TRBV15
d_gene: .
len: 14
abundance: once
j_gene: TRBJ2-7
CDR3aa: CATSRDQAGNEQYF
CDR3nt: TGTGCCACCAGCAGAGATCAGGCAGGCAACGAGCAGTACTTC

v_gene: TRBV6-5
d_gene: TRBD1
len: 14
abundance: .
j_gene: TRBJ2-1
CDR3aa: CASSPRTGVNEQFF
CDR3nt: TGTGCCAGCAGTCCAAGGACAGGGGTCAATGAGCAGTTCTTC

v_gene: TRBV11-1
d_gene: .
len: 15
abundance: .
j_gene: TRBJ2-7
CDR3aa: CASSLAWGLSYEQYF
CDR3nt: TGTGCCAGCAGCTTAGCCTGGGGACTGAGCTACGAGCAGTACTTC

v_gene: TRBV29-1
d_gene: TRBD1
len: 15
abundance: .
j_gene: TRBJ1-1
CDR3aa: CSVERGQGSYTEAFF
CDR3nt: TGCAGCGTTGAACGGGGACAGGGGAGTTACACTGAAGCTTTCTTT

v_gene: TRBV6-5
d_gene: TRBD2
len: 16
abundance: .
j_gene: TRBJ2-1
CDR3aa: CASSYTGGRAGDEQFF
CDR3nt: TGTGCCAGCAGTTACACTGGCGGGAGGGCCGGGGATGAGCAGTTCTTC

v_gene: TRBV30
d_gene: .
len: 13
abundance: .
j_gene: TRBJ1-5
CDR3aa: CAWSVAGDQPQHF
CDR3nt: TGTGCCTGGAGTGTGGCAGGGGATCAGCCCCAGCATTTT

v_gene: TRBV7-6
d_gene: .
len: 15
abundance: .
j_gene: TRBJ2-7
CDR3aa: CASSLDSRSGHEQYF
CDR3nt: TGTGCCAGCAGCTTAGATAGTAGGTCAGGGCACGAGCAGTACTTC

v_gene: TRBV7-9
d_gene: .
len: 15
abundance: once
j_gene: TRBJ1-1
CDR3aa: CASSLVWEMNTEAFF
CDR3nt: TGTGCCAGCAGCTTAGTTTGGGAAATGAACACTGAAGCTTTCTTT

v_gene: TRBV4-2
d_gene: TRBD2
len: 15
abundance: once
j_gene: TRBJ2-5
CDR3aa: CASSQDREGQETQYF
CDR3nt: TGTGCCAGCAGCCAAGATCGGGAGGGACAAGAGACCCAGTACTTC

v_gene: TRBV30
d_gene: .
len: 14
abundance: .
j_gene: TRBJ2-1
CDR3aa: CAWGELSRYNEQFF
CDR3nt: TGTGCCTGGGGGGAACTTAGCCGCTACAATGAGCAGTTCTTC

v_gene: TRBV7-2
d_gene: .
len: 16
abundance: .
j_gene: TRBJ1-2
CDR3aa: CASSLPLRIGAYGYTF
CDR3nt: TGTGCCAGCAGCTTACCCCTCAGGATTGGAGCCTATGGCTACACCTTC

v_gene: TRBV14
d_gene: TRBD1
len: 15
abundance: .
j_gene: TRBJ2-7
CDR3aa: CASSQDGTASYEQYF
CDR3nt: TGTGCCAGCAGCCAAGATGGGACAGCCTCCTACGAGCAGTACTTC

v_gene: TRBV19
d_gene: TRBD2
len: 20
abundance: .
j_gene: TRBJ2-1
CDR3aa: CASSIAGLASPLSSYNEQFF
CDR3nt: TGTGCCAGTAGTATAGCCGGACTAGCTTCCCCACTGAGCTCCTACAATGAGCAGTTCTTC

v_gene: TRBV9
d_gene: TRBD2
len: 14
abundance: .
j_gene: TRBJ2-7
CDR3aa: CASSVATSGYEQYF
CDR3nt: TGTGCCAGCAGCGTAGCTACTAGCGGCTACGAGCAGTACTTC

v_gene: TRBV4-1
d_gene: .
len: 12
abundance: .
j_gene: TRBJ1-2
CDR3aa: CASSQTGLGYTF
CDR3nt: TGCGCCAGCAGCCAAACAGGGCTTGGCTACACCTTC

v_gene: TRBV6-1
d_gene: .
len: 10
abundance: few
j_gene: TRBJ1-2
CDR3aa: CASSGGGYTF
CDR3nt: TGTGCCAGCAGTGGGGGCGGCTACACCTTC

v_gene: TRBV20-1
d_gene: .
len: 11
abundance: .
j_gene: TRBJ2-5
CDR3aa: CSGGQGIPQYF
CDR3nt: TGCAGTGGGGGCCAGGGGATTCCCCAGTACTTC

v_gene: TRBV28
d_gene: .
len: 16
abundance: .
j_gene: TRBJ2-7
CDR3aa: CASSLGPVPGTYEQYF
CDR3nt: TGTGCCAGCAGTTTAGGTCCGGTACCTGGGACCTACGAGCAGTACTTC

v_gene: TRBV4-3
d_gene: .
len: 15
abundance: .
j_gene: TRBJ2-4
CDR3aa: CASSQDLRAKNIQYF
CDR3nt: TGCGCCAGCAGCCAAGATCTCAGGGCCAAAAACATTCAGTACTTC

v_gene: TRBV25-1
d_gene: .
len: 12
abundance: .
j_gene: TRBJ2-7
CDR3aa: CASSEYPDRPSF
CDR3nt: TGTGCCAGCAGTGAATATCCCGACCGACCCTCCTTC

v_gene: TRBV27
d_gene: TRBD1
len: 14
abundance: once
j_gene: TRBJ2-7
CDR3aa: CASSLGQGAYEQYF
CDR3nt: TGTGCCAGCAGTTTAGGACAGGGGGCCTACGAGCAGTACTTC

v_gene: TRBV4-2
d_gene: TRBD2
len: 16
abundance: .
j_gene: TRBJ2-3
CDR3aa: CASSQDAGEYTDTQYF
CDR3nt: TGTGCCAGCAGCCAAGATGCGGGGGAATACACAGATACGCAGTATTTT

v_gene: TRBV27
d_gene: .
len: 14
abundance: .
j_gene: TRBJ2-7
CDR3aa: CASSYRTAAYEQYF
CDR3nt: TGTGCCAGCAGTTACAGGACGGCCGCCTACGAGCAGTACTTC